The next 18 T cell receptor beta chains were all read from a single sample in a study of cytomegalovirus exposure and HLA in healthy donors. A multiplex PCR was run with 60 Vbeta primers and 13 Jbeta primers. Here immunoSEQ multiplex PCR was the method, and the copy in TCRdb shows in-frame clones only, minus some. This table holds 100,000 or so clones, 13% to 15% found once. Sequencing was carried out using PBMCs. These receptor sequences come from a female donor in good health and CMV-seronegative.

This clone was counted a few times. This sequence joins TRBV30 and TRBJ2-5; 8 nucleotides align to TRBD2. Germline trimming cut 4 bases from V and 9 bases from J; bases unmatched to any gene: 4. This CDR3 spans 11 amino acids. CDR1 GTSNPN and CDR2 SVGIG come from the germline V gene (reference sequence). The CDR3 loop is CAWTPGGAQYF. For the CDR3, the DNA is TGTGCCTGGACCCCGGGGGGGGCCCAGTACTTC.

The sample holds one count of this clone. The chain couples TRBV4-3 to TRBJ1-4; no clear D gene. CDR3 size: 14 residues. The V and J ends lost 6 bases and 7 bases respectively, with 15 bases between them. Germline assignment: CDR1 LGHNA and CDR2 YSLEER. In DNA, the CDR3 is TGCGCCAGCAGACAACTCCTCGGAGGTGAAAAACTGTTTTTT. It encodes CASRQLLGGEKLFF.

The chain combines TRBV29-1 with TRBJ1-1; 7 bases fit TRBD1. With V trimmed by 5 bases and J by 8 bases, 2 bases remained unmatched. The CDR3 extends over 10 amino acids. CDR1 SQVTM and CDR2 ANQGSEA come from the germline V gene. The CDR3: CSVWTGEAFF. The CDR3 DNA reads TGCAGCGTTTGGACAGGAGAAGCTTTCTTT.

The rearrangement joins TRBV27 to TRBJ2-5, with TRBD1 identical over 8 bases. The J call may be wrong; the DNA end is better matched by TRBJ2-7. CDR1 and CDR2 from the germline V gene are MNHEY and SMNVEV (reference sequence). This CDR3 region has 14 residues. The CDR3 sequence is CASSFSRGPYEQYF. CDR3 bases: TGTGCCAGCAGTTTTAGCAGGGGGCCCTACGAGCAGTACTTC.

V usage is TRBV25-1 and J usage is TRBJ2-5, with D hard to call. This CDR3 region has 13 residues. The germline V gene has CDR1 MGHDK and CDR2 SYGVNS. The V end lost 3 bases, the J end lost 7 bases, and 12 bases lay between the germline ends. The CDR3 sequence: CASSDSPRWTQYF. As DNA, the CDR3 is TGTGCCAGCAGTGACTCCCCCCGGTGGACCCAGTACTTC. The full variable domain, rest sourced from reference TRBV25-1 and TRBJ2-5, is EADIYQTPRYLVIGTGKKITLECSQTMGHDKMYWYQQDPGMELHLIHYSYGVNSTEKGDLSSESTVSRIRTEHFPLTLESARPSHTSQYLCASSDSPRWTQYFGPGTRLLVL.

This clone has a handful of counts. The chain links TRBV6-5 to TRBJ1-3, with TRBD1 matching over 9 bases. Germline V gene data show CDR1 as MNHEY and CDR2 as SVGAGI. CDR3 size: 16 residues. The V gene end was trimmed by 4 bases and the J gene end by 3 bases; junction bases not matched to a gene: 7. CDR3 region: CASSSPGTGFGNTIYF. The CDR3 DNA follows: TGTGCCAGCAGTTCCCCCGGGACAGGGTTTGGAAACACCATATATTTT.

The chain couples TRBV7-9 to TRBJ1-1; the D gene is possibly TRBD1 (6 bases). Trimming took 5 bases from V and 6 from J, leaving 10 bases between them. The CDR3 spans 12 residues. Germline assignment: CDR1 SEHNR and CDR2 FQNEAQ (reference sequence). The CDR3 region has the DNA TGTGCCAGCAGCAAGGACAGATCTGAAGCTTTCTTT. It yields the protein CASSKDRSEAFF.

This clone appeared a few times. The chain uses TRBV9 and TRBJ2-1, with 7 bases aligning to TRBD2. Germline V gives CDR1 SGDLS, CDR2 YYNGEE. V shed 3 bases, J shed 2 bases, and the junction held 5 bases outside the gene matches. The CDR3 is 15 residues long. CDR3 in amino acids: CASSGPSGAYNEQFF. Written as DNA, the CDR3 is TGTGCCAGCAGCGGGCCCAGCGGGGCCTACAATGAGCAGTTCTTC.

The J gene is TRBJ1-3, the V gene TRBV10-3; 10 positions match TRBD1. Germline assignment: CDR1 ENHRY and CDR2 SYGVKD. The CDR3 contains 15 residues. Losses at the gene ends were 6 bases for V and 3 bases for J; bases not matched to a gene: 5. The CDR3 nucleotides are TGTGCCATCAGCCGGGACAGGGGACATGGAAACACCATATATTTT. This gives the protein CAISRDRGHGNTIYF.

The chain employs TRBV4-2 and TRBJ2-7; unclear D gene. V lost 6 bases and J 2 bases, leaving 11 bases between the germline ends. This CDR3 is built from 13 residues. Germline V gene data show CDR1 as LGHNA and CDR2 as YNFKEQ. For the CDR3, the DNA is TGTGCCAGCAGTGAGGCGAGTCCCTACGAGCAGTACTTC. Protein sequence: CASSEASPYEQYF.

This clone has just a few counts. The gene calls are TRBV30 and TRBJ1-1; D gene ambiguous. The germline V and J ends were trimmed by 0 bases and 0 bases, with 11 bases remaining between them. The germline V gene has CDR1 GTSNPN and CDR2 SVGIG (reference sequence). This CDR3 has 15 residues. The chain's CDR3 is CAWSVPPGMNTEAFF. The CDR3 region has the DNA TGTGCCTGGAGTGTCCCCCCGGGAATGAACACTGAAGCTTTCTTT.

CDR3 sequence reads: CASSQAADYSYEQYF. As DNA, the CDR3 is TGCGCCAGCAGCCAAGCCGCCGACTACTCCTACGAGCAGTACTTC. This chain connects TRBV4-3 to TRBJ2-7; TRBD2 is a possible D gene (5 bases). V lost 1 base to trimming and J lost 0 bases, with 10 bases between them. Germline assignment: CDR1 LGHNA and CDR2 YSLEER. The CDR3 runs 15 residues.

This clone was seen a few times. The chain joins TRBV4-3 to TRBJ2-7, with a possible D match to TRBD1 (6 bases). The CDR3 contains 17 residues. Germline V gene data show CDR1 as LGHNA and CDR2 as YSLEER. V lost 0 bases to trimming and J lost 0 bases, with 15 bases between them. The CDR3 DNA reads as TGCGCCAGCAGCCAAGATACAGGGTGGGGGAGCTCCTACGAGCAGTACTTC. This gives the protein CASSQDTGWGSSYEQYF.

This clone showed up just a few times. CDR3 sequence (DNA): TGTGCCAGCTCCCCGTTGGGACTAAGAATCAATGAGCAGTTCTTC. The encoded protein is CASSPLGLRINEQFF. The chain combines TRBV6-5 with TRBJ2-1; 7 bases align to TRBD2. This CDR3 comprises 15 residues. With 8 bases clipped from V and 6 bases from J, the junction kept 13 bases outside the gene matches. In germline, CDR1 is MNHEY, CDR2 SVGAGI.

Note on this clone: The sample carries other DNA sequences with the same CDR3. This CDR3 reads CSVGQGNTEAFF. CDR3 nucleotide sequence: TGCAGCGTTGGACAGGGGAACACTGAAGCTTTCTTT. This chain joins TRBV29-1 and TRBJ1-1; the match to TRBD1 covers 7 bases. The CDR3 consists of 12 residues. Trimming took 4 bases from V and 1 from J; bases not matched to a gene: 0. CDR1 and CDR2 from the germline V gene are SQVTM and ANQGSEA.

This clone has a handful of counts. The CDR3 loop reads CASSLGLANTGELFF. The DNA of the CDR3 is TGTGCCAGCAGCTTGGGGCTAGCGAACACCGGGGAGCTGTTTTTT. The chain recombines TRBV5-6 with TRBJ2-2; D uncertain. This CDR3 has 15 residues. Germline CDR1 and CDR2: SGHDT and YYEEEE. Deletions cut 0 bases from V and 0 bases from J, with 6 bases between.

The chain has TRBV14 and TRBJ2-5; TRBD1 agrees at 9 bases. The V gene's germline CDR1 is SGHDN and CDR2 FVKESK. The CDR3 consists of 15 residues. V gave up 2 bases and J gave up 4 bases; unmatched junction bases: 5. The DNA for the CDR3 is TGTGCCAGCAGCCAACTAACGACAGGGGGAGAGACCCAGTACTTC. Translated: CASSQLTTGGETQYF.

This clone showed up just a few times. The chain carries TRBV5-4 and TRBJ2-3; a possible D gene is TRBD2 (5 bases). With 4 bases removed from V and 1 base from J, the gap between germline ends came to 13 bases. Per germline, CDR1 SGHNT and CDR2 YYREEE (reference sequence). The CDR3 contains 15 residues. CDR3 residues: CASSHRGRGTDTQYF. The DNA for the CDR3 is TGTGCCAGCAGCCACAGAGGGCGGGGCACAGATACGCAGTATTTT.